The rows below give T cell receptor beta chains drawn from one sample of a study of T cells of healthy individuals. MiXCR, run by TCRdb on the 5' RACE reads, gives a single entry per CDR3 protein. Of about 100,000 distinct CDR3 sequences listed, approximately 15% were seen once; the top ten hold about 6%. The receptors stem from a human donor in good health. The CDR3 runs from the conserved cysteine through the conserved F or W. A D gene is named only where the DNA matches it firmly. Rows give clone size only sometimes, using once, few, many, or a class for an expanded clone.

TGTGCCAGCAGCTTAGTCCGGAGTAATGAAAAACTGTTTTTT | CASSLVRSNEKLFF | TRBV13 | few | TRBJ1-4 | .
TGTGCCAGCAGTGAGTTGAACGAATTCACTGAAGCTTTCTTT | CASSELNEFTEAFF | TRBV25-1 | many | TRBJ1-1 | .
TGTGCCAGTAGTTTACAGGGGGTGGACTCTCAGCCCCAGCATTTT | CASSLQGVDSQPQHF | TRBV19 | few | TRBJ1-5 | TRBD1
TGTGCCAGCAGTGGCCCGGGCAGCGGATCCTACGAGCAGTACTTC | CASSGPGSGSYEQYF | TRBV28 | . | TRBJ2-7 | .
TGTGCCAGCTCACCAGATGGGCAGGGGCATGGCTACACCTTC | CASSPDGQGHGYTF | TRBV18 | many | TRBJ1-2 | .
TGTGCCAGCAGTTTATCGGTGGCCCGGGGCTATGGCTACACCTTC | CASSLSVARGYGYTF | TRBV27 | once | TRBJ1-2 | .
TGCGCCAGCAGCACCCCTAGTACCGCAGATACGCAGTATTTT | CASSTPSTADTQYF | TRBV5-1 | few | TRBJ2-3 | .
TGTGCCAGCAGGGACAGGAGCTCTGGAAACACCATATATTTT | CASRDRSSGNTIYF | TRBV25-1 | . | TRBJ1-3 | TRBD1
TGTGCCAGCAGTAGATTCGGCAGGGACAGGGGTGTACGGGATACGCAGTATTTT | CASSRFGRDRGVRDTQYF | TRBV21-1 | . | TRBJ2-3 | .
TGTGCCAGCAGTAGGGACAGCCGCCGGTACGAGCAGTACTTC | CASSRDSRRYEQYF | TRBV6-5 | many | TRBJ2-7 | TRBD1
TGTGCCAGCAACCCAACAGCATATAGCAATCAGCCCCAGCATTTT | CASNPTAYSNQPQHF | TRBV6-1 | . | TRBJ1-5 | .
TGTGCCAGCAGTTATAACAGGGTTCGGAACACCGGGGAGCTGTTTTTT | CASSYNRVRNTGELFF | TRBV6-4 | . | TRBJ2-2 | .
TGTGCCAGCAGCTTAGATTGGACGGTTGTGGGTACAGATACGCAGTATTTT | CASSLDWTVVGTDTQYF | TRBV7-2 | . | TRBJ2-3 | .
TGTGCCAGCTCAGCGACAGGGGCCTTCAAAGGCGAGCAGTACTTC | CASSATGAFKGEQYF | TRBV18 | few | TRBJ2-7 | TRBD1
TGTGCCACTAAGGCCGGGACAGGATCCTACGAGCAGTACTTC | CATKAGTGSYEQYF | TRBV7-9 | . | TRBJ2-7 | TRBD1
TGTGCCAGCAGCTTTGGACCTCCGAACACTGAAGCTTTCTTT | CASSFGPPNTEAFF | TRBV7-8 | . | TRBJ1-1 | .
TGCAGTGCTAGTCAGGACCAGTACTTC | CSASQDQYF | TRBV20-1 | few | TRBJ2-5 | .
TGTGCCAGCAGCCAAGAGGGGCTGGGACTTCAGTACTTC | CASSQEGLGLQYF | TRBV3-1 | many | TRBJ2-4 | .
TGTGCCAGCAGTTACGGGACAGCCCTCGGAGAAAAACTGTTTTTT | CASSYGTALGEKLFF | TRBV6-2/TRBV6-3 | many | TRBJ1-4 | TRBD1
TGTGCCAGCAGTTACTCGCGTGACGGGAGGGGGGGAGATACGCAGTATTTT | CASSYSRDGRGGDTQYF | TRBV6-5 | . | TRBJ2-3 | TRBD2
TGTGCCAGCAGCCGTAGTGGGGGTAGCCCCTCACCCCTCCACTTT | CASSRSGGSPSPLHF | TRBV7-2 | few | TRBJ1-6 | .
TGTGCCAGCAGTTCTATGGGGGGGCAAAGCAATCAGCCCCAGCATTTT | CASSSMGGQSNQPQHF | TRBV6-2/TRBV6-3 | . | TRBJ1-5 | .
TGTGCCAGCAGTTATCTCGGGGAGGGGTTGGGCTATGGCTACACCTTC | CASSYLGEGLGYGYTF | TRBV28 | few | TRBJ1-2 | .
TGTGCCAGCAGCCAGGACCGACAGGGAAACGGAAACACCATATATTTT | CASSQDRQGNGNTIYF | TRBV7-2 | many | TRBJ1-3 | TRBD1
TGTGCCAGCAGTTTAGCGGGGGACAATTCACCCCTCCACTTT | CASSLAGDNSPLHF | TRBV12-3/TRBV12-4 | few | TRBJ1-6 | .
TGCAGTGCTAGCCGCTTGCGAGAGAGAGAGACCCAGTACTTC | CSASRLRERETQYF | TRBV20-1 | . | TRBJ2-5 | .
TGTGCCAGCAGCCCTCTCCTAGCGGGGGGGCAAGGCGAGCAGTACTTC | CASSPLLAGGQGEQYF | TRBV7-2 | . | TRBJ2-7 | TRBD2
TGTGCCACCAGCCCCGACAAGAGCAATCAGCCCCAGCATTTT | CATSPDKSNQPQHF | TRBV15 | . | TRBJ1-5 | .
TGTGCCAGCAGCCGGGGCCTCAGCTCCTACAATGAGCAGTTCTTC | CASSRGLSSYNEQFF | TRBV4-2 | . | TRBJ2-1 | .